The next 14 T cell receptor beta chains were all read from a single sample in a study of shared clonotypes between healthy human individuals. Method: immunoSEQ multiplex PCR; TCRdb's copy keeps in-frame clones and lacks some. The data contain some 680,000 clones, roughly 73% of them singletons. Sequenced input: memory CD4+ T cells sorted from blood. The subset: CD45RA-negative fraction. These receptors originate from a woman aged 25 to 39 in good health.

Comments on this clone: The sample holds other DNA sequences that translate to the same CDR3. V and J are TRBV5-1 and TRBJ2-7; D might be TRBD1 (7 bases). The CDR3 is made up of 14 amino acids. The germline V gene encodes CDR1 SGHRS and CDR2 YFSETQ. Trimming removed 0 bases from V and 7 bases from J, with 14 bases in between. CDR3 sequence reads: CASSLGQGLREQYF. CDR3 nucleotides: TGCGCCAGCAGCTTGGGACAGGGACTGAGGGAGCAGTACTTC.

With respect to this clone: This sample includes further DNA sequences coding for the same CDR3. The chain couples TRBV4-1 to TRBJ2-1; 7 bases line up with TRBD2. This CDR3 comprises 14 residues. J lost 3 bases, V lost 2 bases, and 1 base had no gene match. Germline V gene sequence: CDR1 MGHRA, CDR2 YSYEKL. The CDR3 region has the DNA TGCGCCAGCAGCCAACAGCGGGGCTACAATGAGCAGTTCTTC. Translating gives CASSQQRGYNEQFF.

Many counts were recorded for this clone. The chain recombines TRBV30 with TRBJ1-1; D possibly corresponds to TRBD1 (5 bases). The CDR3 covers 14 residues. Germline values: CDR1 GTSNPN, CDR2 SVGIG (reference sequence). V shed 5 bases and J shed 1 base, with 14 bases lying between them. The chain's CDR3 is CAWDGGGRNTEAFF. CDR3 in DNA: TGTGCCTGGGATGGGGGAGGCAGGAACACTGAAGCTTTCTTT.

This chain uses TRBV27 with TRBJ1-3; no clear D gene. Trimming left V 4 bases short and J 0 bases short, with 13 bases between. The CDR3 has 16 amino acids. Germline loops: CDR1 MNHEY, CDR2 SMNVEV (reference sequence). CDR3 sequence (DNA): TGTGCCAGCAGTTCAAAGGCCAGCGGCTCTGGAAACACCATATATTTT. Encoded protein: CASSSKASGSGNTIYF.

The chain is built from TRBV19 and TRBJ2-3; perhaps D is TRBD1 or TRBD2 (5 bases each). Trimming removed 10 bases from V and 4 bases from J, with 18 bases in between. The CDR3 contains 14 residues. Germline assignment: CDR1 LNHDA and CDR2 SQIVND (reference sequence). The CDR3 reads CATLGQWGSDTQYF. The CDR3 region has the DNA TGTGCCACCCTGGGGCAGTGGGGGTCAGATACGCAGTATTTT. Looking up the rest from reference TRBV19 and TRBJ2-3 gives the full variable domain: DGGITQSPKYLFRKEGQNVTLSCEQNLNHDAMYWYRQDPGQGLRLIYYSQIVNDFQKGDIAEGYSVSREKKESFPLTVTSAQKNPTAFYLCATLGQWGSDTQYFGPGTRLTVL.

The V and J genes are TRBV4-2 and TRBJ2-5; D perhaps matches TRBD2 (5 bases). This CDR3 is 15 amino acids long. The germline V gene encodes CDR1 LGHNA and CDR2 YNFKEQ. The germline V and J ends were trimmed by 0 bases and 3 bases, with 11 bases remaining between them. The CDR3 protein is CASSQEPGIEETQYF. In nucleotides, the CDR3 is TGTGCCAGCAGCCAAGAACCGGGAATCGAAGAGACCCAGTACTTC.

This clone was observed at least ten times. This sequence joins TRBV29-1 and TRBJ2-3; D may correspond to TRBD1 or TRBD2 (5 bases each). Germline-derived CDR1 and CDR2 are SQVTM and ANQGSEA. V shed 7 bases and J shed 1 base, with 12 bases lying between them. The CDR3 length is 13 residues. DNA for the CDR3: TGCAGCGCTTCGGGGCCGGGCACAGATACGCAGTATTTT. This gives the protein CSASGPGTDTQYF.

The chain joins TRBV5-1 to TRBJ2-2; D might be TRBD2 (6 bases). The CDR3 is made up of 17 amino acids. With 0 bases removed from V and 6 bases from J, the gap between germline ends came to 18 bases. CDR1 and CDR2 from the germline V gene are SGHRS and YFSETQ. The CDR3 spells CASSLDSLGSAAGELFF. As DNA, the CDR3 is TGCGCCAGCAGCTTGGATTCCCTCGGGAGTGCCGCCGGGGAGCTGTTTTTT.

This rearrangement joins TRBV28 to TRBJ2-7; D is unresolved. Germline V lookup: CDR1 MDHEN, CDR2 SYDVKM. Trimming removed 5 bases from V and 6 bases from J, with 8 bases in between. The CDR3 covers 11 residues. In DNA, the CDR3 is TGTGCCAGCAGTAGTAATATCGAGCAGTACTTC. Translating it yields CASSSNIEQYF.

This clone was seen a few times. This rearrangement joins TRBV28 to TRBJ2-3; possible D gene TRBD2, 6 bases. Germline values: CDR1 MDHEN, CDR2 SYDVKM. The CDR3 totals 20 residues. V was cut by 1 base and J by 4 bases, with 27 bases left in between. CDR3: CASSLFLRLGTLGPPDTQYF. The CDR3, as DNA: TGTGCCAGCAGTTTATTCTTAAGGTTGGGGACTTTGGGTCCCCCAGATACGCAGTATTTT.

CDR3 in DNA: TGCGCCAGCAGCTTCGGCGACACGGGGATTGGGGACACCGGGGAGCTGTTTTTT. Its protein is CASSFGDTGIGDTGELFF. The rearrangement uses TRBV5-1 and TRBJ2-2; possible D gene TRBD2, 5 bases. The CDR3 runs 18 residues. V shed 2 bases and J shed 3 bases, with 20 bases lying between them. In germline, CDR1 is SGHRS, CDR2 YFSETQ.

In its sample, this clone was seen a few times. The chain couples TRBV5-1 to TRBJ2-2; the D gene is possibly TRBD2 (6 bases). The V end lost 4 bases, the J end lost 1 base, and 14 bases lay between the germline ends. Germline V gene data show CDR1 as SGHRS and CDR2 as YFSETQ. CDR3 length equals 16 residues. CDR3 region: CASSKSGLRNTGELFF. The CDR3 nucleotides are TGCGCCAGCAGCAAAAGCGGGCTACGGAACACCGGGGAGCTGTTTTTT.

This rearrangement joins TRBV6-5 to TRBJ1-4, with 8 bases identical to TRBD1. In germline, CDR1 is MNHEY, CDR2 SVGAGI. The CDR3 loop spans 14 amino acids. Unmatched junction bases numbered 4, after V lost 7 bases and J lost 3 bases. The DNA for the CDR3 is TGTGCCAGCAAGCCACAGGGGGCTAATGAAAAACTGTTTTTT. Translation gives CASKPQGANEKLFF.

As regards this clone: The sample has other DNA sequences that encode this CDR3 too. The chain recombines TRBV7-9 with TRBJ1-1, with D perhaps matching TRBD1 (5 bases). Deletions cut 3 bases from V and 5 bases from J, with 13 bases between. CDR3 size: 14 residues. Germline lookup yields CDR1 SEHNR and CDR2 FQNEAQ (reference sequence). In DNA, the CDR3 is TGTGCCAGCAGCTTGGAAGGGGTAGGGACTGAAGCTTTCTTT. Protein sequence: CASSLEGVGTEAFF.